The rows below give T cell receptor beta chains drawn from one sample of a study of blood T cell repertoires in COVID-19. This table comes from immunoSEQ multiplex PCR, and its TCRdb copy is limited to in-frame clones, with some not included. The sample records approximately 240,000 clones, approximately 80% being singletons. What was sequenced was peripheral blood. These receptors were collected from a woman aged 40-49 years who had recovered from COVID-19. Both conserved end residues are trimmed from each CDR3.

cdr3_aa: ASSRSTGDGYEQY
v_call: TRBV4-3

cdr3_aa: ASGLTGDQPQH
v_call: TRBV11-2

cdr3_aa: ASSGGIGANEQF
v_call: TRBV2

cdr3_aa: ASSLEETGGNYGYT
v_call: TRBV7-2

cdr3_aa: ATSGTERTSNSGNTIY
v_call: TRBV15

cdr3_aa: ASTPEGSGGHYGYT
v_call: TRBV28

cdr3_aa: ASSGEGPMSEKLF
v_call: TRBV6-2/TRBV6-3

cdr3_aa: ASSYGQDNANYGYT
v_call: TRBV7-9

cdr3_aa: ASSQVSRGGREQF
v_call: TRBV3-1/TRBV3-2

cdr3_aa: ASSLTLQGAVIYGYT
v_call: TRBV5-6

cdr3_aa: ASSPGTGNEKLF
v_call: TRBV18

cdr3_aa: ASSELQGVNTEAF
v_call: TRBV9

cdr3_aa: ASSLPLSSTEAF
v_call: TRBV28

cdr3_aa: ASSQEGRGTEAF
v_call: TRBV4-1

cdr3_aa: ATSDPGTGVYEQY
v_call: TRBV24-1

cdr3_aa: ASSLASLGDPSYNEQF
v_call: TRBV7-2

cdr3_aa: ASSWDSQNNQPQH
v_call: TRBV19

cdr3_aa: AISDPPGTGGPYEQY
v_call: TRBV10-3

cdr3_aa: ASTQDRIGYT
v_call: TRBV19

cdr3_aa: ASKGQLNQPQH
v_call: TRBV6-5

cdr3_aa: ASSVEGKRYGYT
v_call: TRBV18

cdr3_aa: ASSTLTGNTEAF
v_call: TRBV5-4

cdr3_aa: AYNRGRRQETQY
v_call: TRBV2

cdr3_aa: ASSAWGGETQY
v_call: TRBV19

cdr3_aa: ASSLGPGRGYSSPLH
v_call: TRBV5-8

cdr3_aa: SASALADTQY
v_call: TRBV20-1

cdr3_aa: ASSRDLAATGELF
v_call: TRBV6-6

cdr3_aa: ASSEFRGGPDEQY
v_call: TRBV25-1

cdr3_aa: ASSSLNSPLH
v_call: TRBV2

cdr3_aa: ASSPKQVFRNTEAF
v_call: TRBV5-6

cdr3_aa: ASSSRWMNTGELF
v_call: TRBV7-8

cdr3_aa: ASSPGLAGPTYQETQY
v_call: TRBV11-2

cdr3_aa: ASSQGGPGQPQH
v_call: TRBV4-1

cdr3_aa: ATSKEPAGDTEAF
v_call: TRBV15

cdr3_aa: ASSLGTGSELRELNTEAF
v_call: TRBV7-6

cdr3_aa: ASSSSRKAF
v_call: TRBV12-3/TRBV12-4

cdr3_aa: ASSIDPTGGYQPQH
v_call: TRBV19

cdr3_aa: ASSLGDEQF
v_call: TRBV7-9

cdr3_aa: ASSRRGGLSETQY
v_call: TRBV19

cdr3_aa: ASSPRTSLNTEAF
v_call: TRBV28

cdr3_aa: ASSWTPQETQY
v_call: TRBV5-1

cdr3_aa: ASSALLGQGNSGANVLT
v_call: TRBV6-1

cdr3_aa: ASSLGGDTEAF
v_call: TRBV28

cdr3_aa: ASSPGDRGTGELF
v_call: TRBV5-1